A selection of T cell receptor beta chains follows, all from one sample in a study of blood T cell repertoires in COVID-19. TCRdb's copy holds only in-frame clones and misses some; the assay was immunoSEQ multiplex PCR. The sample comprises approximately 130,000 clones, about 85% of which are singletons, and about 4.3% rests with the top ten. The source material was peripheral blood. Every receptor here comes from a human donor in a cohort sampled during active COVID-19. CDR3s include the opening cysteine and the closing phenylalanine or tryptophan. Each record gives: J gene, V gene, clone size, D gene, CDR3 DNA, CDR3 protein. D genes are given only for firm matches. Clone size appears in some rows only: once, few, many, or a class for an expanded clone.

TRBJ1-1	TRBV4-3	.	TRBD1	TGCGCCAGCAGTCAGATACAGGGGGCGCTTACTGAAGCTTTCTTT	CASSQIQGALTEAFF
TRBJ1-2	TRBV5-4	.	.	TGTGCCAGCAGCTTCAAGGGCGGGGAAACCAACTATGGCTACACCTTC	CASSFKGGETNYGYTF
TRBJ2-7	TRBV7-3	.	TRBD2	TGTGCCAGCAGCTCAGCGGGGGGTCCGACCTACGAGCAGTACTTC	CASSSAGGPTYEQYF
TRBJ2-3	TRBV4-2	.	TRBD2	TGTGCCAGCAGCCAAGATCAGACTAGCGGAGGTCCGGATACGCAGTATTTT	CASSQDQTSGGPDTQYF
TRBJ2-5	TRBV27	.	TRBD2	TGTGCCAGCAGTTTATCCGGACTAGCGGGGAACCAAGAGACCCAGTACTTC	CASSLSGLAGNQETQYF
TRBJ1-2	TRBV7-6	.	TRBD1	TGTGCCAGCAGCTCCGGGACAGAAAATAACTATGGCTACACCTTC	CASSSGTENNYGYTF
TRBJ1-4	TRBV27	many	TRBD1	TGTGCCAGCAGTGAAAGGGGGCCTAATGAAAAACTGTTTTTT	CASSERGPNEKLFF
TRBJ1-4	TRBV24-1	.	TRBD1	TGTGCCACCAGTGTGGGGACAGGGGAAGGGGAAAAACTGTTTTTT	CATSVGTGEGEKLFF
TRBJ1-2	TRBV30	.	.	TGTGCCTGGCCTCAGGGTAACTATGGCTACACCTTC	CAWPQGNYGYTF
TRBJ1-1	TRBV19	.	.	TGTGCCAGTAGTATCTGGCAGGGCGAAGGAACTGAAGCTTTCTTT	CASSIWQGEGTEAFF
TRBJ2-1	TRBV7-9	.	.	TGTGCCAGCAGCTTAACGGGTGTGAACAATGAGCAGTTCTTC	CASSLTGVNNEQFF
TRBJ1-2	TRBV18	once	.	TGTGCCAGCTCCCTTACAGGGAGCTCGTCCGGCTACACCTTC	CASSLTGSSSGYTF
TRBJ2-2	TRBV11-2	.	.	TGTGCCAGCAGCTTATTTCTAAGAGCTGCGAACACCGGGGAGCTGTTTTTT	CASSLFLRAANTGELFF
TRBJ1-4	TRBV18	.	.	TGTGCCAGCTCATCAGCTCTGGGGGCACGGAATGAAAAACTGTTTTTT	CASSSALGARNEKLFF
TRBJ2-7	TRBV19	.	TRBD1	TGTGCCAGTAGTCGACAGGGGGCTGGGTTCGAGCAGTACTTC	CASSRQGAGFEQYF
TRBJ1-1	TRBV5-6	.	.	TGTGCCAGCAGGAGGGCCCGGGCTACTGAAGCTTTCTTT	CASRRARATEAFF
TRBJ2-5	TRBV27	.	TRBD2	TGTGCCAGCAGAGCGGGATTCGAGACCCAGTACTTC	CASRAGFETQYF
TRBJ2-1	TRBV5-1	.	TRBD2	TGCGCCAGCAGCTTGTTTAGCGGGAGTAACAATGAGCAGTTCTTC	CASSLFSGSNNEQFF
TRBJ1-1	TRBV4-1	.	.	TGCGCCAGCAGCCAAGATCCAGGAAACACTGAAGCTTTCTTT	CASSQDPGNTEAFF
TRBJ1-2	TRBV7-8	.	.	TGTGCCAGCAGCTTGGCAGGGGCTAACTATGGCTACACCTTC	CASSLAGANYGYTF
TRBJ1-2	TRBV11-3	.	TRBD1	TGTGCCAGCAGCTCGCCCCCCGGGACAGGGTATGGCTACACCTTC	CASSSPPGTGYGYTF
TRBJ1-3	TRBV5-1	.	.	TGCGCCAGCAGCTTAACGGGTCTCTCTGGAAACACCATATATTTT	CASSLTGLSGNTIYF
TRBJ1-2	TRBV2	few	TRBD1	TGTGGTAGTGCCGGGACAGGAAGTACTGGCTACACCTTC	CGSAGTGSTGYTF
TRBJ2-1	TRBV9	.	.	TGTGCCAGCAGCTCCACCCGGAGGGATGAGCAGTTCTTC	CASSSTRRDEQFF
TRBJ1-2	TRBV6-1	.	.	TGTGCCAGCAGTGAAGTAACGGGGAACTATGGCTACACCTTC	CASSEVTGNYGYTF
TRBJ1-6	TRBV5-6	.	TRBD1	TGTGCCAGCAGCTTACAGGGGCCCGGGTCACCCCTCCACTTT	CASSLQGPGSPLHF
TRBJ1-5	TRBV19	once	TRBD1	TGTGCCAGTAGTATAGAGGGTTTGGCAGGGGGTCAGCCCCAGCATTTT	CASSIEGLAGGQPQHF
TRBJ1-2	TRBV4-1	.	TRBD1	TGCGCCAGCAGCCATTGGACAGGGGATGGCTACACCTTC	CASSHWTGDGYTF